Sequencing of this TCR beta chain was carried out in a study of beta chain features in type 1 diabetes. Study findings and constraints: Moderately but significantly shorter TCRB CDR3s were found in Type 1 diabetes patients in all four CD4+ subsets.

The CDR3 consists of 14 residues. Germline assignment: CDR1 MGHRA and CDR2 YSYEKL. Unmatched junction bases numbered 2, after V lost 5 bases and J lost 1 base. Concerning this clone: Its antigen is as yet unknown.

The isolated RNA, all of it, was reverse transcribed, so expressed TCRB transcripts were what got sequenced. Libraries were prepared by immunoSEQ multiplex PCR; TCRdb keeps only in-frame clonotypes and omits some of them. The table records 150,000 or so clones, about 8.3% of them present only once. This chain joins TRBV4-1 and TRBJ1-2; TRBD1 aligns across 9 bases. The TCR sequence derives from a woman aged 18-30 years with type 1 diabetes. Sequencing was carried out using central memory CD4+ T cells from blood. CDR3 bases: TGCGCCAGCAGCTCGACAGGGGGTAACTATGGCTACACCTTC. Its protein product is CASSSTGGNYGYTF.